This T cell receptor (beta chain) comes out of a study of shared clonotypes between healthy human individuals. Study-wide points: Collection of samples was limited to blood; tissue repertoires likely differ. When naive CD4 clonotypes were compared across a handful of donors, 4% to 6.5% were shared.

Each donor was a Caucasian adult residing in Nashville, Tennessee. Repertoires were generated with immunoSEQ multiplex PCR, while TCRdb's copy carries only in-frame clones and drops some. The table has millions of clones, 90% to 95% seen once. Trimming shortened V by 6 bases and J by 0 bases, and 8 bases separated the two germline ends. The CDR3 spans 13 residues. Per the germline V gene, CDR1 is SNHLY and CDR2 is FYNNEI. Details on this clone: Its antigen is currently unknown. The same CDR3 arises from other DNA sequences in this sample as well.

The genes are TRBV2 and TRBJ2-5; a possible D gene is TRBD2 (6 bases). The sequence was obtained from a man aged 18 to 30 in good health. Input material: naive CD4+ T cells sorted from blood. Documented subset: CD45RA+ positively selected. The CDR3 loop reads CASSGDYQETQYF. The CDR3 DNA follows: TGTGCCAGCAGCGGGGACTACCAAGAGACCCAGTACTTC.